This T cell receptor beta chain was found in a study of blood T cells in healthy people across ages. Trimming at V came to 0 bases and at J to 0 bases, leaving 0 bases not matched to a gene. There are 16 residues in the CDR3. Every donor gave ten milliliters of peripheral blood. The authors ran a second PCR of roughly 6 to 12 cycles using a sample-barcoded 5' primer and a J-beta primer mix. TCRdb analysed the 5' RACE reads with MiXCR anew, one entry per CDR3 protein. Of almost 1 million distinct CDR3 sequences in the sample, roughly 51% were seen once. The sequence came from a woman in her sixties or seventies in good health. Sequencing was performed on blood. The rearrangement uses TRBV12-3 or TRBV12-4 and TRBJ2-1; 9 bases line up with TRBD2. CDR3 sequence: CASSLALAGSYNEQFF. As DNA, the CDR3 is TGTGCCAGCAGTTTAGCACTAGCGGGCTCCTACAATGAGCAGTTCTTC.